These 10 T cell receptor beta chains were all obtained from the same sample, sequenced in a study of cytomegalovirus exposure and HLA in healthy donors. The PCR made use of 60 Vbeta and 13 Jbeta primers. The data were produced by immunoSEQ multiplex PCR, yet TCRdb's version contains in-frame clones alone and is incomplete. The sample lists 150,000 or so clones, approximately 84% occurring once. Material: PBMCs. The receptors were gathered from a young woman in good health and CMV-seronegative.

This clone has just a few counts. The chain links TRBV5-1 to TRBJ2-3, with 7 bases aligning to TRBD2. Germline CDR1 reads SGHRS; CDR2 reads YFSETQ. The CDR3 covers 14 residues. The V and J ends lost 2 bases and 1 base, in that order; junction bases with no gene match: 1. The CDR3 loop reads CASSFSGRTDTQYF. The CDR3 DNA reads TGCGCCAGCAGCTTTAGCGGGCGCACAGATACGCAGTATTTT.

The CDR3 region is CASSPWGGSSGNTIYF. CDR3 DNA sequence: TGTGCCAGCAGCCCGTGGGGGGGGAGCTCTGGAAACACCATATATTTT. The rearrangement uses TRBV11-2 and TRBJ1-3; tentative D call: TRBD1 (5 bases). There are 16 residues in the CDR3. Germline CDR1 reads SGHAT; CDR2 reads FQNNGV. Trimming stripped 5 bases from V and 0 bases from J, with 14 bases between.

Here the CDR3 DNA reads TGTGCCATCAGTGAGCTGGGACAGGGGAACGAGCAGTACTTC. This sequence encodes CAISELGQGNEQYF. The J gene is TRBJ2-5, the V gene TRBV10-3; 10 positions agree with TRBD1. The J call may be faulty, since TRBJ2-7 better matches the DNA end. Germline V CDR1 and CDR2: ENHRY, SYGVKD. The CDR3 is 14 amino acids.

This sequence joins TRBV9 and TRBJ2-5, with D possibly TRBD1 on 6 matching bases. Germline CDR1 and CDR2: SGDLS and YYNGEE. Trimming removed 3 bases at V and 1 base at J, with 10 bases between. The CDR3 contains 14 residues. CDR3 amino acids: CASSGRDIQETQYF. The CDR3 nucleotides read TGTGCCAGCAGCGGACGGGACATCCAAGAGACCCAGTACTTC.

The rearrangement links TRBV27 to TRBJ1-1; 7 positions agree with TRBD1. The ends lost 7 bases at V and 5 bases at J; junction bases unmatched: 7. The CDR3 runs to 13 residues. The germline CDR1 and CDR2 sequences are MNHEY and SMNVEV (reference sequence). DNA of the CDR3: TGTGCCAGCACCTCGACAGGGTCTACTGAAGCTTTCTTT. Its translation: CASTSTGSTEAFF.

This clone has just one count. V is TRBV18 and J is TRBJ1-5; D is possibly TRBD1 (5 bases). The CDR3 covers 17 residues. Per germline, CDR1 KGHSH and CDR2 LQKENI. V shed 3 bases and J shed 2 bases, with 17 bases lying between them. The CDR3 coding sequence is TGTGCCAGCTCACCCTCGGGAGGCGGGGCAGGCAATCAGCCCCAGCATTTT. Encoded protein: CASSPSGGGAGNQPQHF. Full variable domain (missing parts from reference TRBV18 and TRBJ1-5): NAGVMQNPRHLVRRRGQEARLRCSPMKGHSHVYWYRQLPEEGLKFMVYLQKENIIDESGMPKERFSAEFPKEGPSILRIQQVVRGDSAAYFCASSPSGGGAGNQPQHFGDGTRLSIL.

The rearrangement uses TRBV29-1 and TRBJ2-5; D gene uncertain. CDR1 and CDR2 (germline): SQVTM, ANQGSEA. Trimming took off 4 bases at V and 3 bases at J, with 9 bases between the two ends. The CDR3 is 12 residues long. CDR3 DNA sequence: TGCAGCGTTGCGGAGACCGAAGAGACCCAGTACTTC. Translated: CSVAETEETQYF.

About this clone: One end of the junction is discordant with germline, which a read error may explain. V gene TRBV6-5 combines with J gene TRBJ1-6, with D maybe TRBD1 (5 bases). The CDR3 extends over 13 amino acids. Germline CDR1 and CDR2: MNHEY and SVGAGI. The CDR3 DNA follows: TGCGCCAGCAGTGAACAGGAAAATTCACCCCTCCACTTT. This translates into CASSEQENSPLHF.

This clone was seen more than once but under ten times. CDR3 in amino acids: CASSLLAGGGEQYF. As DNA, the CDR3 is TGTGCCAGCAGCTTATTAGCGGGGGGGGGTGAGCAGTACTTC. This rearrangement joins TRBV7-6 to TRBJ2-7; 11 bases map to TRBD2. The CDR3 has 14 residues. V trimming: 2 bases; J trimming: 7 bases; junction bases outside the gene matches: 4. Germline CDR1 and CDR2: SGHVS and FNYEAQ.

As to this clone: One junction end disagrees with the germline gene, perhaps due to a read error. The gene calls are TRBV28 and TRBJ1-2; D unclear. This CDR3 has 13 residues. Looked up from germline, CDR1 is MDHEN and CDR2 is SYDVKM. DNA of the CDR3: TGTGCCAGCAGGATAACAGATAACTTTGGCTACACCTTC. Its translation is CASRITDNFGYTF.